The source of this T cell receptor beta chain is a study of T cells after yellow fever vaccination. TCRdb reanalysed the 5' RACE reads using MiXCR and keeps one entry per CDR3 protein. The sample has 200,000 to 300,000 distinct CDR3 sequences; approximately 12% are singletons. The receptor was isolated from a man aged 25-40 years who received the YFV17D yellow fever vaccine. The starting material was CD4+ T cells sorted from PBMCs, obtained 45 days after the yellow fever booster vaccination.

The CDR3 reads CASGYLSYEQYF. Here the CDR3 DNA reads TGTGCCAGCGGGTACCTCTCCTACGAGCAGTACTTC. This chain connects TRBV12-3 or TRBV12-4 to TRBJ2-7; D is ambiguous. This CDR3 is built from 12 residues. Trimming stripped 8 bases from V and 0 bases from J, with 8 bases between.